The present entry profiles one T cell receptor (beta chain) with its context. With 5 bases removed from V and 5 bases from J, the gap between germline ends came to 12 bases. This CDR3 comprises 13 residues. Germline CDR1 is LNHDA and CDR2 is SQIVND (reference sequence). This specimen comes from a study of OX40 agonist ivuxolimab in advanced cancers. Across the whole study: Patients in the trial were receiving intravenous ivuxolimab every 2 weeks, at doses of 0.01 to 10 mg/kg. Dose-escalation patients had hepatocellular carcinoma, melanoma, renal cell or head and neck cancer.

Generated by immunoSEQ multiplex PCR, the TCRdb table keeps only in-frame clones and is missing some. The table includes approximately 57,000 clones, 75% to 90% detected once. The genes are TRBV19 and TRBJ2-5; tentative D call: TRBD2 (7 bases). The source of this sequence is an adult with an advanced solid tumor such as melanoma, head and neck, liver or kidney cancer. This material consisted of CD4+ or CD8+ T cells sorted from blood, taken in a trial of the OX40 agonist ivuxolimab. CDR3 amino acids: CASSPGGAETQYF. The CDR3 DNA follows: TGTGCCAGTAGTCCGGGGGGCGCGGAGACCCAGTACTTC. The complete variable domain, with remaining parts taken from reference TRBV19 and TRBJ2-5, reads DGGITQSPKYLFRKEGQNVTLSCEQNLNHDAMYWYRQDPGQGLRLIYYSQIVNDFQKGDIAEGYSVSREKKESFPLTVTSAQKNPTAFYLCASSPGGAETQYFGPGTRLLVL.